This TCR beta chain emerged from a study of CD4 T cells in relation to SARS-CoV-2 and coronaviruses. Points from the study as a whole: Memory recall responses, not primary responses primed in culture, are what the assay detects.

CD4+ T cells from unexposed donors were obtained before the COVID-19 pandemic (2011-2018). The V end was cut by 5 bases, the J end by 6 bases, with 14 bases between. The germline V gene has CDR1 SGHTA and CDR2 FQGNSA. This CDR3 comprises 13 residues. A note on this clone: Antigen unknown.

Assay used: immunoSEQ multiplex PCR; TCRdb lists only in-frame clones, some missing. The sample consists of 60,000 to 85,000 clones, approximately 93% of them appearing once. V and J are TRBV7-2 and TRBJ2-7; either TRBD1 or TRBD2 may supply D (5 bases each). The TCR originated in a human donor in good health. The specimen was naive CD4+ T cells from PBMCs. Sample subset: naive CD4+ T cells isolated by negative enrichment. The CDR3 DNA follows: TGTGCCAGCAGCGGGACCGTGGTCGTCGAGCAGTACTTC. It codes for CASSGTVVVEQYF. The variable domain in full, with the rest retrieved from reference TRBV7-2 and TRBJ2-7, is GAGVSQSPSNKVTEKGKDVELRCDPISGHTALYWYRQSLGQGLEFLIYFQGNSAPDKSGLPSDRFSAERTGGSVSTLTIQRTQQEDSAVYLCASSGTVVVEQYFGPGTRLTVT.